What follows is one TCR beta chain and its context. Method: immunoSEQ multiplex PCR; TCRdb's copy keeps in-frame clones and lacks some. Of 150,000 to 200,000 clones listed, about 81% are singletons. The record originates from a study of blood T cell repertoires in COVID-19. Study context: Nucleic acid was either cDNA or gDNA, and it came from T cells, B-cell-depleted T cells, or PBMCs.

This clonotype originated in a woman older than 75 with COVID-19, enrolled during active disease. Sequences were obtained from peripheral blood.

The CDR3 protein is CASSYVLGSANEQFF. CDR3 coding DNA: TGTGCCAGCAGCTACGTTCTCGGGTCAGCGAATGAGCAGTTCTTC. This chain joins TRBV6-5 and TRBJ2-1; the D is unclear. The CDR3 length is 15 residues. V lost 6 bases and J lost 7, with 19 bases in between. Germline-derived CDR1 and CDR2 are MNHEY and SVGAGI.